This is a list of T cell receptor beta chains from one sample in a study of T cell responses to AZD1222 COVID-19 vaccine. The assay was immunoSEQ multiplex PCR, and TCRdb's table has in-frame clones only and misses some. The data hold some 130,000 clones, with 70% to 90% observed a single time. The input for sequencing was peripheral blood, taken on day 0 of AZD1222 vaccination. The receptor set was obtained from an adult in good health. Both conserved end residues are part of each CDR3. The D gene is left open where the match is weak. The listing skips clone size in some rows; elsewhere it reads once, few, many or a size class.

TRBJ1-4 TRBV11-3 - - TGTGCCAGCAGCTCTCCCCGGGGCGGATCAACTAATGAAAAACTGTTTTTT CASSSPRGGSTNEKLFF
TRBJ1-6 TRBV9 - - TGTGCCAGCAGCGTAACAGCTAGCTCCTATAATTCACCCCTCCACTTT CASSVTASSYNSPLHF
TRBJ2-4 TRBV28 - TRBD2 TGTGCCAGCAGTGGGAGGGACCGCCGGACTAGCGGGAGTGGAGGTGCCAAAAACATTCAGTACTTC CASSGRDRRTSGSGGAKNIQYF
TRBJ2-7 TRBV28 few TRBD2 TGTGCCAGCAGTTTCAGGATACTAGCGGGGGCCTCCTACGAGCAGTACTTC CASSFRILAGASYEQYF
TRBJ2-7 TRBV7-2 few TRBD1 TGTGCCAGCAGCTCGGAACGGACAGGGAGCTACGAGCAGTACTTC CASSSERTGSYEQYF
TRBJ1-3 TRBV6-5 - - TGTGCCAGCAGTTCCAAAAACACCATATATTTT CASSSKNTIYF
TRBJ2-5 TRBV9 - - TGTGCCAGCAGCAGGACGGACCTTCAAGAGACCCAGTACTTC CASSRTDLQETQYF
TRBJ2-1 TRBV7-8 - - TGTGCCAGCAGGGACGGAGGGGCCCAGACGGAGCAGTTCTTC CASRDGGAQTEQFF
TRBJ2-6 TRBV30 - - TGTGCCTGGACCGAGGGCTCTGGGGCCAACGTCCTGACTTTC CAWTEGSGANVLTF
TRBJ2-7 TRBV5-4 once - TGTGCCAGCAGCTTTCGTACTGGAGGCTCCTACGAGCAGTACTTC CASSFRTGGSYEQYF
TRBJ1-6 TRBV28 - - TGTGCCAGCAGTTTAGGGGCGGGCTATAATTCACCCCTCCACTTT CASSLGAGYNSPLHF
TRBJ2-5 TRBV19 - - TGTGCCAGTAGTAATGACAGAAAAGAGACCCAGTACTTC CASSNDRKETQYF
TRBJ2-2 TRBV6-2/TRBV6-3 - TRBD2 TGTGCCAGCAGTTTGGGGGGACTACCGAACACCGGGGAGCTGTTTTTT CASSLGGLPNTGELFF
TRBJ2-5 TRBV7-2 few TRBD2 TGTGCCAGCAGCTGGGGCGGGAGGGGTGAGACCCAGTACTTC CASSWGGRGETQYF
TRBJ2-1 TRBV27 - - TGTGCCAGCAGTTTCGTGGCTAGCATCGGGCGGCAGTTCTTC CASSFVASIGRQFF
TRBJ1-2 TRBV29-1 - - TGCAGCGTTGAGATTGGGGGGGGCTATGGCTACACCTTC CSVEIGGGYGYTF
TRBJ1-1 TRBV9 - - TGTGCCAGCAGCGTGCAGGGATACACTGAAGCTTTCTTT CASSVQGYTEAFF
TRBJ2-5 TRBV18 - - TGTGCCAGCTCACCACAGGGATGGGAGACCCAGTACTTC CASSPQGWETQYF
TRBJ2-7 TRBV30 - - TGTGCCTGGAGTAGAGACTACGAGCAGTACTTC CAWSRDYEQYF
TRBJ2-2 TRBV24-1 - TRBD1 TGTGCCACCAGTGACCCGGACAGGGACACCGGGGAGCTGTTTTTT CATSDPDRDTGELFF
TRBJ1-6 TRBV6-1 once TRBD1 TGTGCCAGCAGTGAGCCGACAGGGCTAAATTCACCCCTCCACTTT CASSEPTGLNSPLHF
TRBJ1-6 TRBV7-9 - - TGTGCCAGCAGCTCACTTTATAATTCACCCCTCCACTTT CASSSLYNSPLHF
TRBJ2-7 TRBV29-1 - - TGCAGCGTTGGGGTAGCCTACGAGCAGTACTTC CSVGVAYEQYF
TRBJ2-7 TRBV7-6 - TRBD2 TGTGCCAGCAGCTTACAGGGCGGGAGGGCCTACGAGCAGTACTTC CASSLQGGRAYEQYF
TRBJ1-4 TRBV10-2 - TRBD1 TGCGCCAGCAGTGAGTCCGGTGGCGGCAGGGGGATATTTAATGAAAAACTGTTTTTT CASSESGGGRGIFNEKLFF
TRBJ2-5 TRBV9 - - TGTGCCAGCAGCGAGCGGAGACTAGGGGAAGAGACCCAGTACTTC CASSERRLGEETQYF
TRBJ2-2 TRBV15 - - TGTGCCACCAGCAGAGGAGCTACCCTGAACACCGGGGAGCTGTTTTTT CATSRGATLNTGELFF